This T cell receptor beta chain was observed in a study of cytomegalovirus exposure and HLA in healthy donors (dated by TCRdb to 2015 to 2018). For the wider study: An earlier analysis of roughly 610 of the donors reported about 260 Gb of sequence data and 95 million to 140 million unique TCR beta sequences obtained from around 180 million T cells. Roughly 300 gigabases of sequencing data and 70 million to 100 million unique TCR sequences made up an early release that covered 640 HLA-typed donors. Among the approximately 430 genotyped donors, approximately 81% belonged to the genetic ancestry cluster associated with self-reported Caucasian donors. The study aimed to test whether cataloging public T cell receptors could reveal signatures of past pathogen exposure. The T cell repertoires of some 700 subjects were profiled by immunosequencing and related to cytomegalovirus serostatus. Along with the approximately 700-subject first cohort, a separate validation cohort of around 110 different subjects was used. High-throughput TCR immunosequencing, statistical association of individual TCRs with disease status, and machine learning were combined to predict cytomegalovirus infection status. A later analysis re-analyzed previously published TCR beta repertoires from hundreds of donors and added high-resolution HLA genotyping to study TCR occurrence patterns. Rather than drawing on any new phenotypic data, the later analysis identified candidate immune exposures from TCR beta sequences and the way those sequences occurred across donors. To decide whether each TCR beta V gene segment behaved as functional or pseudogenic, an earlier analysis of some 580 of the donors relied on high-throughput TCR beta sequencing. Alongside the repertoire data, information on donor age, sex, ethnicity and CMV serostatus was compiled. In a later genetic analysis, genome-wide SNP genotypes for about 65% of the roughly 700 donors were used, and that subset was treated as a discovery cohort. Every discovery cohort repertoire had been produced on one sequencing platform. Both class I and class II loci were covered by HLA typing, at four-digit resolution. The number of typed donors differed by locus: about 620-630 for A, B, C, DRB1 and DQB1; 522 for DQA1; 600 to 610 for DPA1; and around 450 for DPB1. Five DR-DQ haplotypes were handled as single units for association and clustering, since linkage in the cohort was strong. Across about 380 genotyped donors of the cohort, an average of approximately 240,000 unique TCR beta nucleotide sequences per donor were sequenced, and approximately 17% of those sequences were non-productive.

The library was built by means of the immunoSEQ multiplex PCR assay. For the multiplex PCR, a mixture combining 60 forward primers for TCR Vbeta segments and 13 reverse primers for TCR Jbeta segments was used. Amplification of the CDR3 region of rearranged TCR beta genes was performed with a multiplex PCR assay on genomic DNA. The Illumina HiSeq System was used to sequence the amplified TCR beta libraries as 87-base-pair reads. On the study's bioinformatics: A later analysis tallied tens of millions of unique TCR beta chains across the 666 repertoires, and around 10 million of those chains were shared by two or more donors. To remove PCR and sequencing errors, raw reads were error-corrected and collapsed into unique sequences using a nearest-neighbor algorithm that merged closely related sequences. Alignment of CDR3 sequences to IMGT reference sequences was used to assign V, D and J gene segments. Each retained sequence needed at least a six-nucleotide match to both a V gene segment and a J gene segment. A rearrangement was called productive if the CDR3 had no stop codons and remained in frame with V and J, and every other rearrangement was called non-productive. CDR3 was defined according to IMGT convention as the region running from the second conserved V-encoded cysteine to the conserved J-encoded phenylalanine. The earlier analysis of approximately 590 of the donors excluded any sequence lacking an unambiguous match to a single V gene segment. In an earlier analysis of 450 to 750 of the donors, a V segment was called functional when productive rearrangements were above 56.7%, and segregating when the standard deviation between donors exceeded 5%. A statistical classification framework was built to diagnose cytomegalovirus status from the catalog of TCR beta chain sequences. A later analysis assigned V and J genes by comparing TCR nucleotide sequences with IMGT/GENE-DB human TR gene sequences. The TCRdist pipeline was used in a later analysis to assign CDR3 sequences and most-parsimonious VDJ recombination scenarios. In a later analysis, each TCR beta chain was defined by its CDR3 amino acid sequence together with its V-gene family, and reads lacking a unique V-gene family were excluded. In a later analysis, approximately 640 highly shared, low-generation-probability nucleotide sequences were removed to address suspected cross-contamination and a sequencing artifact. For each public chain, a later analysis derived a clonal expansion index from normalized ranks of inferred template counts within each repertoire. Generation probabilities in a later analysis came from a VDJ recombination model fitted to out-of-frame rearrangements, and those results were checked against IGoR. Hypergeometric tests were used in a later analysis to score TCR-TCR, TCR-HLA and TCR-CMV co-occurrence, with a repertoire-size bias correction applied to the TCR pairs. In a later analysis, false discovery rates were estimated by permuting HLA or CMV assignments 20 times. In a later analysis, co-occurring TCRs were grouped with DBSCAN, and TCRdist sequence similarity was added when clustering was performed within HLA-allele-positive subsets. Co-occurrence clustering excluded repertoires with fewer than 30,000 or more than 120,000 public chains, plus five with anomalous nucleotide sharing. TCRdb took over this immuneACCESS table, retaining in-frame rearrangements with V and J assigned. Such tables are incomplete; in checked studies, under half of the missing clones stem from an unresolved V gene, and the remainder is unexplained. V and J calls and clone size are given by that table; D and trimming were obtained from the DNA. In this sample's table one finds 90,000 to 120,000 clones. The ten largest clones add up to 0.55% to 0.6% of the sample.

The cohort consisted of 666 healthy bone marrow donors. At the time of sampling, all cohort members were nominally healthy, though unrecorded immune exposures were likely present. The donor tested CMV seronegative, placing the donor among the roughly 340 seronegative members of the cohort. A peripheral blood sample was provided by each donor, and peripheral blood mononuclear cells were used for TCR beta sequencing. Genomic DNA extraction from the blood cell samples was performed with the Qiagen DNeasy Blood Extraction Kit. Findings and caveats that apply to the study as a whole: Linkage disequilibrium might explain the correlated functional status among segregating V segments, but an unknown experimental factor could not be excluded. It was suggested by the authors that the approach could potentially be generalized to other disease states and immunological phenotypes. In a later genetic analysis, a missense DCLRE1C variant was associated with V-gene and J-gene trimming of TCR beta chains, and the association was replicated in an independent cohort. Assigning TCR associations to individual alleles was difficult when HLA alleles, especially DR and DQ, strongly co-occurred. A cluster of highly shared sequence variants was judged likely to represent a technical artifact of the sequencing pipeline. Most CMV-associated TCR beta chains appeared to be HLA-restricted in a later analysis, and the HLA associations seemed to be driven largely by CMV exposure. Some IMGT-functional V segments, including TRBV6-2 and TRBV6-3, could not be told apart with the 87-base-pair reads, so those segments were excluded. A later genetic analysis reported fewer N-insertions in productive TCRs among donors in an Asian-associated ancestry cluster than the roughly 700-donor mean. Most TCR sequences were observed very rarely across donors, whereas some public TCRs were present in many individuals. Cytomegalovirus status was reported to be diagnosed by the classifier with high specificity and sensitivity in both the original and validation cohorts. In vitro tests confirmed that a few of the cytomegalovirus-associated TCR beta chains recognize cytomegalovirus antigens. In a later analysis, several top co-occurrence clusters were reported to appear linked to parvovirus B19, influenza, CMV and Epstein-Barr virus. In a later analysis, TCR association rates were found to vary across HLA loci, with the most associated TCRs seen for DRB1 alleles and the fewest for HLA-C alleles. Presence/absence analyses assumed roughly uniform sequencing depth across donors, an assumption that may not hold. Because counts were too low, 15 to 20 rarely observed V segments, including chromosome 9 orphons, were excluded from the earlier analysis of several hundred of the donors. In the study, some 160 TCR beta chains were listed as associated with cytomegalovirus. Specific HLA alleles were associated with over 15,000 TCR beta sequences at a false discovery rate of 0.05 in a later analysis. HLA typing was unavailable for some donors at each locus, so association tests used only the typed subset. A further reported finding was that TCR beta sequences accurately predicted the HLA-A and HLA-B alleles for most subjects in the first cohort. In an earlier analysis of around 500 of the donors, most TCR beta V segments appeared in productive rearrangements about 90% or about 30% of the time, broadly matching IMGT annotations. Immune exposure information for the cohort was limited to CMV serostatus. In a later analysis, HLA-associated TCR beta chains were found to be more clonally expanded and to have lower generation probabilities than equally common non-associated chains. In this cohort, only TCR beta chains were sequenced, and detectable features were limited by the absence of alpha or paired-chain data.

Inclusive of the bounding cysteine and phenylalanine, the CDR3 is 17 residues long. Of all the DNA, just the CDR3 is kept, 51 bases in frame from base 1. V is cut back by 7 bases and J by 4 bases, with 18 bases in the junction unmatched. The germline V gene provides CDR1 WSHSY and CDR2 SAAADI. Note on this clone: Its antigen is currently not known.

Material: PBMCs. The sequence joins TRBV10-2 to TRBJ1-1; TRBD1 aligns with 7 central bases. The clonotype comes from a man aged 50 or older in good health and CMV-seronegative. The CDR3 corresponds to CASTLGQATNGGTEAFF. The nucleotide sequence is TGCGCCAGCACCTTAGGACAGGCAACGAACGGGGGCACTGAAGCTTTCTTT.